This TCR beta chain was identified during a study of T cells in localized non-small cell lung cancer. The CDR3 loop spans 15 amino acids. Germline CDR1 reads SGHRS; CDR2 reads YFSETQ. Trimming at V came to 1 base and at J to 2 bases, leaving 3 bases not matched to a gene. Some clones are missing from TCRdb's copy, which holds only in-frame ones; the method was immunoSEQ multiplex PCR. This sample has around 130,000 clones, with roughly 90% found just once. The V call is TRBV5-1, the J call TRBJ1-5, with 7 positions matching TRBD1. This clonotype originated in a female donor older than 55 with stage I lung adenocarcinoma. The specimen comprised peripheral blood, sampled before any cancer treatment. DNA for the CDR3: TGCGCCAGCAGCTTGCTAGGACAGGGCAATCAGCCCCAGCATTTT. Translation: CASSLLGQGNQPQHF.